The present T cell receptor (beta chain) was sequenced within a study of blood T cells in healthy people across ages. Study-wide results and limits: Investigators viewed diversity estimates from one million T cells as underestimates, the study reported.

The germline V gene has CDR1 SQVTM and CDR2 ANQGSEA. This CDR3 has 14 residues. V gave up 6 bases and J gave up 5 bases; unmatched junction bases: 6. A J-beta primer mix and a sample-barcoded 5' primer were used in a second PCR of roughly 7 to 12 cycles. TCRdb reprocessed the 5' RACE reads with MiXCR, giving one entry per CDR3 protein. The table shows over 600,000 distinct CDR3 sequences, with around 50% occurring only once. As concerns this clonotype: The antigen is unknown.

Whenever a sample was processed, at least 7 million PBMCs were isolated. Sequencing was done on a sample of blood. The TCR originated in a man in his forties in good health. The gene calls are TRBV29-1 and TRBJ2-1; 11 bases are a match to TRBD2. The CDR3, as DNA: TGCAGCGTGCAGACTAGCGGGAAACACAATGAGCAGTTCTTC. Translated, it gives CSVQTSGKHNEQFF.